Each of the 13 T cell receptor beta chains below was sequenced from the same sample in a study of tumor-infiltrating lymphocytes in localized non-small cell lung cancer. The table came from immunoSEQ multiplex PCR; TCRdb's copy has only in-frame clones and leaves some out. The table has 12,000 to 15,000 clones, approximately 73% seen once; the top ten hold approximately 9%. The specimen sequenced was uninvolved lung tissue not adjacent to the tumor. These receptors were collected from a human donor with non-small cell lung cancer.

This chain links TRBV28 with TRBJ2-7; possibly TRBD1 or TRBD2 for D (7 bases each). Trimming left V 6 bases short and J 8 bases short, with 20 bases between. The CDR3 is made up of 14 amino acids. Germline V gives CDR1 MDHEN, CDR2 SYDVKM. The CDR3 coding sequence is TGTGCCAGCAGCCCCGGCAGGGGGGGGCTCCAGCAGTACTTC. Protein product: CASSPGRGGLQQYF. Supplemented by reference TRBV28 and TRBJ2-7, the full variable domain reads DVKVTQSSRYLVKRTGEKVFLECVQDMDHENMFWYRQDPGLGLRLIYFSYDVKMKEKGDIPEGYSVSREKKERFSLILESASTNQTSMYLCASSPGRGGLQQYFGPGTRLTVT.

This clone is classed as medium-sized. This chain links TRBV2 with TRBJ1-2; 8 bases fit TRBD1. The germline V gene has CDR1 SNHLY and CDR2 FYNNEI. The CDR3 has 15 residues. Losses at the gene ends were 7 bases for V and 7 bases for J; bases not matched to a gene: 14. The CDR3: CASNPGQGRIRGYTF. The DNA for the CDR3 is TGTGCCAGCAATCCCGGACAGGGTCGAATTCGTGGCTACACCTTC.

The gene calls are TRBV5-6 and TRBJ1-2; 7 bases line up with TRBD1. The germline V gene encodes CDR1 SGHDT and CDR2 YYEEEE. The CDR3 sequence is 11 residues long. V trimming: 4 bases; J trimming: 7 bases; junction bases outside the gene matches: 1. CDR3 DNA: TGTGCCAGCAGCAACAGGGGTGGCTACACCTTC. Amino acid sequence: CASSNRGGYTF.

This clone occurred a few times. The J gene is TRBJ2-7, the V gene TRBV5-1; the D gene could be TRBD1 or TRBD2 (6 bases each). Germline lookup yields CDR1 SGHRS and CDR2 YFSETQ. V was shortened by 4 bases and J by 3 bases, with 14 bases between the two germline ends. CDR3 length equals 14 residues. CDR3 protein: CASSPRGQDYEQYF. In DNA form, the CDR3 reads TGCGCCAGCAGCCCCCGGGGGCAAGACTACGAGCAGTACTTC. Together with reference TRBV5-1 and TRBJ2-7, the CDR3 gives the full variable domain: KAGVTQTPRYLIKTRGQQVTLSCSPISGHRSVSWYQQTPGQGLQFLFEYFSETQRNKGNFPGRFSGRQFSNSRSEMNVSTLELGDSALYLCASSPRGQDYEQYFGPGTRLTVT.

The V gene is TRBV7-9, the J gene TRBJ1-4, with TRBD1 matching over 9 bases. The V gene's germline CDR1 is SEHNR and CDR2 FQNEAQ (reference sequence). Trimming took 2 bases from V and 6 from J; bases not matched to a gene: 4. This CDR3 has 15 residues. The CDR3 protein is CASSLTTGGDEKLFF. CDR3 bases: TGTGCCAGCAGCTTAACGACAGGGGGGGATGAAAAACTGTTTTTT.

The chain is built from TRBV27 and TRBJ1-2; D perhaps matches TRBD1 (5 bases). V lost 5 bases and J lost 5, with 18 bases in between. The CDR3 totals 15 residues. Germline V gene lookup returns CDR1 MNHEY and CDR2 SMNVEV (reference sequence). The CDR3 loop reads CASSQQASRTYGYTF. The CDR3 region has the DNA TGTGCCAGCAGTCAACAGGCCTCCCGTACTTATGGCTACACCTTC.

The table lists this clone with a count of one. CDR3 sequence reads: CASSLQRNTEAFF. The CDR3, as DNA: TGTGCCAGCAGTCTCCAGAGGAACACTGAAGCTTTCTTT. The V call is TRBV27, the J call TRBJ1-1; no clear D gene. V lost 5 bases and J 1 base, leaving 8 bases between the germline ends. The CDR3 covers 13 residues. Germline V gives CDR1 MNHEY, CDR2 SMNVEV (reference sequence).

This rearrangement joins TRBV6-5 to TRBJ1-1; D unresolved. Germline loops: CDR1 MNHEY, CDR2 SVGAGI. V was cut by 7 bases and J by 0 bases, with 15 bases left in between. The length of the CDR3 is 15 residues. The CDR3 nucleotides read TGTGCCAGCAAGCTGGGTTTATCGCTGAACACTGAAGCTTTCTTT. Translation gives CASKLGLSLNTEAFF.

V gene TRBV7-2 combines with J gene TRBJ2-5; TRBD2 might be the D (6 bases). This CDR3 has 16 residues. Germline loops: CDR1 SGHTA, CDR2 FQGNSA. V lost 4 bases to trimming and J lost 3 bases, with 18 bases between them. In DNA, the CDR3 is TGTGCCAGCAGCTGGGGGGACCGACAAATGAAAGAGACCCAGTACTTC. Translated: CASSWGDRQMKETQYF.

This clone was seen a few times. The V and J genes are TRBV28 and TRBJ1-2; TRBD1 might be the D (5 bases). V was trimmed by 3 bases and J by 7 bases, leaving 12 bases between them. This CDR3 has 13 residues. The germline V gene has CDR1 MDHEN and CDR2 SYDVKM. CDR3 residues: CASSLSRGIGYTF. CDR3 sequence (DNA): TGTGCCAGCAGTTTGTCGAGGGGTATTGGCTACACCTTC.

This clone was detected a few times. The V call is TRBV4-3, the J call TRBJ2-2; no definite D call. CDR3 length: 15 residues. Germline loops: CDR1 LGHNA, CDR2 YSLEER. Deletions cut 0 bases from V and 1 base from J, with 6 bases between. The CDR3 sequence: CASSQDSLNTGELFF. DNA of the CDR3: TGCGCCAGCAGCCAAGATTCCCTGAACACCGGGGAGCTGTTTTTT.

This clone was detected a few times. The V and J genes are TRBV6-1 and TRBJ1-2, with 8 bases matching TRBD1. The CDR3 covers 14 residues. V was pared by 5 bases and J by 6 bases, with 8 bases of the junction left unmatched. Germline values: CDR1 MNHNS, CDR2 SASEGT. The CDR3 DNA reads TGTGCCAGCAGTAAAAGACAGGGACAGGATGGCTACACCTTC. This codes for CASSKRQGQDGYTF.

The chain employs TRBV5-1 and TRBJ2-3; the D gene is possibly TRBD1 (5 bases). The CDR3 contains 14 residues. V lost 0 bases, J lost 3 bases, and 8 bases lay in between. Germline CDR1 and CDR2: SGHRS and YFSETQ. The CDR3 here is CASSLDRGTDTQYF. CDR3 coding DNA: TGCGCCAGCAGCTTGGATAGGGGAACAGATACGCAGTATTTT.